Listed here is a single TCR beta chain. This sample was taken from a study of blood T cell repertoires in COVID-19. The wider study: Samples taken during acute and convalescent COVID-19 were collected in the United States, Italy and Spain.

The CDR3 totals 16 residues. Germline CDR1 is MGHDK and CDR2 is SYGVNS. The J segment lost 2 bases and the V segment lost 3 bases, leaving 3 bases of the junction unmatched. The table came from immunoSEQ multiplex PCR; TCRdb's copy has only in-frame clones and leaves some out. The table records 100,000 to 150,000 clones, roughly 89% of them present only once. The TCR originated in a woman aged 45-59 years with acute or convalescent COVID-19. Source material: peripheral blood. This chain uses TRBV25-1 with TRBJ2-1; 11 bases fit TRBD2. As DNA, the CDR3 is TGTGCCAGCAGTGAGGGGACTAGCGGAGCCTACAATGAGCAGTTCTTC. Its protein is CASSEGTSGAYNEQFF.